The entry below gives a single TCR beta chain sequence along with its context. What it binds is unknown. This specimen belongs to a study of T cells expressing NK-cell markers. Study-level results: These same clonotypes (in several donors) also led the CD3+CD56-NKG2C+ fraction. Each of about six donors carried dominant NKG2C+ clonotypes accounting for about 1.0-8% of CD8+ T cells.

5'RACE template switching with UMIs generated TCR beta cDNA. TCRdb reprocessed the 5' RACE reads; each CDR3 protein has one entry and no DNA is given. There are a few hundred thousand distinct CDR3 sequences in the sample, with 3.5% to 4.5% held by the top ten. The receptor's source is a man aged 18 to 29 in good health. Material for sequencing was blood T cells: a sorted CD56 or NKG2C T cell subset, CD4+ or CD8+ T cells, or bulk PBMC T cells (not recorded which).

CDR3 sequence: CATKGPVREDEQFF. The J gene is TRBJ2-1, the V gene TRBV10-3; TCRdb's D call, TRBD1, is unchecked because there is no DNA. From germline, CDR1 is ENHRY and CDR2 SYGVKD. The CDR3 contains 14 residues.